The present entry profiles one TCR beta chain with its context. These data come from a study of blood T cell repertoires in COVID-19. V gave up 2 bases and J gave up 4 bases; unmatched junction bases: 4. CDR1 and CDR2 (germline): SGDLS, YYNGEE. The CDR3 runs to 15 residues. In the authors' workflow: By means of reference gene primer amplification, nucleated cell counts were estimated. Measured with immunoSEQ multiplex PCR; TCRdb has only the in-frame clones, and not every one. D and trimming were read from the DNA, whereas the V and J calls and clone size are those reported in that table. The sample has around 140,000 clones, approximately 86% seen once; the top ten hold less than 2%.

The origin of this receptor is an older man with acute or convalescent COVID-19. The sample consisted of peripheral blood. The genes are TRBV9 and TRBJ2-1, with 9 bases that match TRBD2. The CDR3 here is CASSVSGSGYNEQFF. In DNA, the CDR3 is TGTGCCAGCAGCGTTAGCGGGAGCGGGTACAATGAGCAGTTCTTC.